Presented here are 23 T cell receptor beta chains from one specimen sequenced in a study of shared clonotypes between healthy human individuals. TCRdb's copy holds only in-frame clones and misses some; the assay was immunoSEQ multiplex PCR. Among 950,000 to 1,300,000 clones listed, around 76% were seen once. Specimen: memory CD4+ T cells sorted from blood. As to subset: CD45RA-negative fraction. Receptor source: a man aged 18 to 29 in good health.

The J gene is TRBJ2-4, the V gene TRBV7-2; 9 positions match TRBD1. From germline, CDR1 is SGHTA and CDR2 FQGNSA. The CDR3 sequence is 14 residues long. The ends lost 4 bases at V and 7 bases at J; junction bases unmatched: 5. DNA for the CDR3: TGTGCCAGCAGCTCTGGGACAGGGTGGAACATTCAGTACTTC. Amino acids: CASSSGTGWNIQYF.

The table lists this clone with a few counts. V is TRBV11-3 and J is TRBJ2-3, with 11 bases aligning to TRBD1. V lost 3 bases, J lost 4 bases, and 6 bases stayed unmatched. CDR3 length equals 16 residues. The germline gives CDR1 SGHNT, CDR2 YENEEA. CDR3 residues: CASSLADRGRSDTQYF. As DNA, the CDR3 is TGTGCCAGCAGCTTGGCGGACAGGGGGCGTTCAGATACGCAGTATTTT.

The genes are TRBV5-8 and TRBJ1-2; no clear D gene. The germline V and J ends were trimmed by 1 base and 6 bases, with 16 bases remaining between them. CDR1 SGHTS and CDR2 YDEGEE come from the germline V gene. The CDR3 sequence is 15 residues long. In DNA, the CDR3 is TGTGCCAGCAGCTTGCGGATTCTCTCGTCTCATGGCTACACCTTC. Protein sequence: CASSLRILSSHGYTF.

V gene TRBV14 combines with J gene TRBJ2-1; 7 bases are shared with TRBD1. Germline V lookup: CDR1 SGHDN, CDR2 FVKESK. V lost 4 bases, J lost 14 bases, and 11 bases stayed unmatched. This CDR3 has 13 amino acids. CDR3 residues: CASSLERTGIEFF. CDR3 nucleotide sequence: TGTGCCAGCAGCCTAGAAAGGACAGGTATCGAGTTCTTC.

V gene TRBV2 combines with J gene TRBJ1-2; possibly TRBD1 for D (5 bases). Germline-derived CDR1 and CDR2 are SNHLY and FYNNEI. V was trimmed by 3 bases and J by 4 bases, leaving 9 bases between them. CDR3 length: 13 amino acids. CDR3 bases: TGTGCCAGCAGTGACAGGGCGGGCTATGGCTACACCTTC. Protein product: CASSDRAGYGYTF.

The V gene is TRBV27, the J gene TRBJ2-5; 10 nucleotides agree with TRBD1. The J call may be wrong; the DNA end is better matched by TRBJ2-7. The CDR3 runs to 15 residues. Germline assignment: CDR1 MNHEY and CDR2 SMNVEV (reference sequence). The chain's CDR3 is CASSLSGQGFYEQYF. For the CDR3, the DNA is TGTGCCAGCAGTTTATCGGGACAGGGGTTCTACGAGCAGTACTTC.

The chain has TRBV7-3 and TRBJ2-2; D might be TRBD2 (5 bases). CDR3 length: 15 residues. The germline gives CDR1 SGHTA, CDR2 FQGTGA. The germline V and J ends were trimmed by 5 bases and 5 bases, with 15 bases remaining between them. The CDR3 sequence is CASSNGRPGTGELFF. For the CDR3, the DNA is TGTGCCAGCAGCAACGGACGGCCGGGGACCGGGGAGCTGTTTTTT. The full variable domain, completed using reference TRBV7-3 and TRBJ2-2, is GAGVSQTPSNKVTEKGKYVELRCDPISGHTALYWYRQSLGQGPEFLIYFQGTGAADDSGLPNDRFFAVRPEGSVSTLKIQRTERGDSAVYLCASSNGRPGTGELFFGEGSRLTVL.

The chain has TRBV2 and TRBJ2-1; 8 nucleotides align to TRBD2. Looked up from germline, CDR1 is SNHLY and CDR2 is FYNNEI. J lost 6 bases, V lost 7 bases, and 8 bases had no gene match. The CDR3 sequence is 14 residues long. The CDR3 bases are TGTGCCAGCAAGGGTGTCCGGGGGGGCAATGAGCAGTTCTTC. Residues: CASKGVRGGNEQFF.

The genes are TRBV27 and TRBJ2-1; tentatively, D is TRBD2 (5 bases). The length of the CDR3 is 14 residues. With 5 bases removed from V and 8 bases from J, the gap between germline ends came to 16 bases. The germline V gene has CDR1 MNHEY and CDR2 SMNVEV (reference sequence). The chain's CDR3 is CASSPRTSGDEQFF. The CDR3 DNA reads as TGTGCCAGCAGTCCCCGGACTTCGGGCGATGAGCAGTTCTTC.

The chain couples TRBV5-1 to TRBJ1-1; the D gene is possibly TRBD1 (5 bases). Germline V gives CDR1 SGHRS, CDR2 YFSETQ. V was clipped by 4 bases and J by 4 bases, with 17 bases between them. The CDR3 spans 15 residues. In DNA, the CDR3 is TGCGCCAGCAGCCTAACCGGTGGGGCCAGCACTGAAGCTTTCTTT. This encodes CASSLTGGASTEAFF.

The rearrangement uses TRBV19 and TRBJ1-1; perhaps TRBD1 as D (6 bases). In germline, CDR1 is LNHDA, CDR2 SQIVND (reference sequence). The CDR3 loop spans 13 amino acids. Trimming took off 3 bases at V and 5 bases at J, with 10 bases between the two ends. CDR3 bases: TGTGCCAGTAGTATGGGGGGGCGGACTGAAGCTTTCTTT. This encodes CASSMGGRTEAFF.

V usage is TRBV28 and J usage is TRBJ1-2, with D perhaps TRBD1 (6 bases). The V and J ends lost 6 bases and 1 base respectively, with 18 bases between them. The CDR3 covers 16 residues. Germline V lookup: CDR1 MDHEN, CDR2 SYDVKM. The CDR3 here is CASRPGGAGSNYGYTF. In DNA form, the CDR3 reads TGTGCCAGCAGGCCCGGGGGGGCAGGGAGTAACTATGGCTACACCTTC.

V is TRBV6-4 and J is TRBJ1-4; D remains ambiguous. The CDR3 totals 13 residues. Germline CDR1 reads MRHNA; CDR2 reads SNTAGT. V was shortened by 1 base and J by 8 bases, with 8 bases between the two germline ends. Here the CDR3 reads CASSDYIGEKLFF. The CDR3 DNA is TGTGCCAGCAGTGACTATATAGGGGAAAAACTGTTTTTT.

The chain employs TRBV5-6 and TRBJ2-3; no definite D call. In germline, CDR1 is SGHDT, CDR2 YYEEEE. The V gene lost 6 bases and the J gene lost 1 base, with 9 bases spanning the gap. The CDR3 extends over 13 amino acids. The CDR3 DNA follows: TGTGCCAGCACCCCACGGGGCACAGATACGCAGTATTTT. This codes for CASTPRGTDTQYF.

Note on this clone: At the DNA level, this CDR3 is encoded by other sequences in the same sample as well. The rearrangement joins TRBV18 to TRBJ1-2; 12 nucleotides match TRBD1. This CDR3 has 15 residues. Germline V gene lookup returns CDR1 KGHSH and CDR2 LQKENI. With V trimmed by 2 bases and J by 4 bases, 2 bases remained unmatched. CDR3 coding DNA: TGTGCCAGCTCACCAGGGACAGGGGGCGGCTATGGCTACACCTTC. As protein: CASSPGTGGGYGYTF.

This chain joins TRBV30 and TRBJ1-3, with a possible D match to TRBD1 (5 bases). Deletions cut 2 bases from V and 0 bases from J, with 17 bases between. The CDR3 has 17 residues. Germline-derived CDR1 and CDR2 are GTSNPN and SVGIG (reference sequence). CDR3 DNA sequence: TGTGCCTGGAGTACAGGAAGGATTGACAACTCTGGAAACACCATATATTTT. It translates to CAWSTGRIDNSGNTIYF. The complete variable domain, with remaining parts taken from reference TRBV30 and TRBJ1-3, reads SQTIHQWPATLVQPVGSPLSLECTVEGTSNPNLYWYRQAAGRGLQLLFYSVGIGQISSEVPQNLSASRPQDRQFILSSKKLLLSDSGFYLCAWSTGRIDNSGNTIYFGEGSWLTVV.

A few counts support this clone. The chain links TRBV7-9 to TRBJ2-7, with a possible D match to TRBD1 (5 bases). The CDR3 has 14 amino acids. Germline V lookup: CDR1 SEHNR, CDR2 FQNEAQ (reference sequence). V was clipped by 5 bases and J by 5 bases, with 16 bases between them. The CDR3 DNA is TGTGCCAGCAGCCCCGGTCCAGGGTTACACGAGCAGTACTTC. Translating it yields CASSPGPGLHEQYF.

V gene TRBV5-1 combines with J gene TRBJ2-5; D ambiguous. Germline-derived CDR1 and CDR2 are SGHRS and YFSETQ. V lost 3 bases, J lost 4 bases, and 25 bases lay in between. The CDR3 runs 18 residues. In DNA, the CDR3 is TGCGCCAGCAGCTCTGGGCGACTGCAAAATCTTGATACAGAGACCCAGTACTTC. Translated: CASSSGRLQNLDTETQYF.

This rearrangement joins TRBV12-5 to TRBJ2-3; 9 bases are shared with TRBD1. CDR3 length: 14 amino acids. V was clipped by 1 base and J by 9 bases; unmatched bases: 5. Germline V gives CDR1 LGHNT, CDR2 FRNRAP. The CDR3 protein is CASGLGQGVETQYF. DNA for the CDR3: TGTGCTAGTGGTTTGGGACAGGGGGTGGAAACGCAGTATTTT.

This clone was seen a single time. The chain links TRBV18 to TRBJ2-2; D perhaps matches TRBD2 (6 bases). This CDR3 is built from 13 residues. Germline V gene lookup returns CDR1 KGHSH and CDR2 LQKENI. V lost 1 base, J lost 7 bases, and 7 bases lay in between. The CDR3, as DNA: TGTGCCAGCTCACCACAGGGAGGCGGGGAGCTGTTTTTT. Residues: CASSPQGGGELFF.

In its sample, this clone was seen a few times. This rearrangement joins TRBV10-2 to TRBJ1-1; D perhaps matches TRBD1 (5 bases). This CDR3 contains 12 residues. The V end was cut by 7 bases, the J end by 1 base, with 7 bases between. CDR1 is WSHSY and CDR2 is SAAADI in the germline V gene. CDR3: CASTGGNTEAFF. For the CDR3, the DNA is TGCGCCAGCACCGGGGGGAACACTGAAGCTTTCTTT.

The chain couples TRBV4-1 to TRBJ2-7, with a tentative D call TRBD1 (6 bases). In germline, CDR1 is MGHRA, CDR2 YSYEKL. Trimming left V 6 bases short and J 0 bases short, with 15 bases between. There are 15 residues in the CDR3. The CDR3 bases are TGCGCCAGCAGACTCCAAGGACAGAGCTCCTACGAGCAGTACTTC. Its translation is CASRLQGQSSYEQYF.

This sequence joins TRBV18 and TRBJ2-7; 7 bases align to TRBD1. The CDR3 covers 14 residues. CDR1 and CDR2 from the germline V gene are KGHSH and LQKENI. V was clipped by 3 bases and J by 0 bases; unmatched bases: 2. CDR3 in amino acids: CASSPGQISYEQYF. As DNA, the CDR3 is TGTGCCAGCTCACCGGGACAGATCTCCTACGAGCAGTACTTC.